Listed here are 26 T cell receptor beta chains from one sample, sequenced in a study of OX40 agonist ivuxolimab in advanced cancers. Profiled with immunoSEQ multiplex PCR; TCRdb holds only in-frame clones, not every one. The table lists tens of thousands of clones, approximately 94% of them singletons. The sequenced sample was CD4+ or CD8+ T cells sorted from blood, obtained in a trial of the OX40 agonist ivuxolimab. These receptors were collected from an adult with an advanced solid tumor such as melanoma, head and neck, liver or kidney cancer.

The chain employs TRBV6-6 and TRBJ2-7, with TRBD2 identical over 9 bases. With V trimmed by 2 bases and J by 6 bases, 5 bases remained unmatched. The CDR3 length is 14 residues. CDR1 and CDR2 from the germline V gene are MNHNY and SVGAGI (reference sequence). CDR3 DNA: TGTGCCAGCAGTTACACTAGCGGGTACCCCGAGCAGTACTTC. As protein: CASSYTSGYPEQYF.

V gene TRBV27 combines with J gene TRBJ1-4; D is uncertain. This CDR3 spans 15 amino acids. V lost 5 bases and J 8 bases, leaving 18 bases between the germline ends. Germline V gene lookup returns CDR1 MNHEY and CDR2 SMNVEV (reference sequence). The CDR3 here is CASSPGLSLREKLFF. CDR3 bases: TGTGCCAGCAGTCCGGGCCTTTCTCTTCGCGAAAAACTGTTTTTT.

This chain uses TRBV4-3 with TRBJ2-2; the D gene is possibly TRBD2 (6 bases). V gave up 0 bases and J gave up 6 bases, with 17 bases separating them. The CDR3 loop spans 17 amino acids. In germline, CDR1 is LGHNA, CDR2 YSLEER. This CDR3 is CASSQDLEGWGAGELFF. Here the CDR3 DNA reads TGCGCCAGCAGCCAAGATCTAGAGGGTTGGGGGGCCGGGGAGCTGTTTTTT.

V and J are TRBV7-9 and TRBJ1-1; D unclear. The germline CDR1 and CDR2 sequences are SEHNR and FQNEAQ (reference sequence). The V end lost 5 bases, the J end lost 6 bases, and 16 bases lay between the germline ends. The length of the CDR3 is 14 residues. The chain's CDR3 is CASSPFVARAEAFF. The CDR3 region has the DNA TGTGCCAGCAGCCCTTTTGTGGCCCGAGCTGAAGCTTTCTTT.

This clone showed up just once. This chain joins TRBV13 and TRBJ2-3; no definite D call. This CDR3 comprises 16 residues. V lost 5 bases and J lost 0, with 15 bases in between. Germline CDR1 is PRHDT and CDR2 is FYEKMQ (reference sequence). CDR3 amino acids: CASSPLVVPSTDTQYF. The CDR3 bases are TGTGCCAGCAGCCCCCTTGTTGTCCCTAGCACAGATACGCAGTATTTT.

This chain links TRBV2 with TRBJ2-3; tentative D call: TRBD2 (6 bases). V lost 0 bases, J lost 0 bases, and 7 bases lay in between. This CDR3 comprises 15 residues. Germline lookup yields CDR1 SNHLY and CDR2 FYNNEI. This CDR3 is CASSEAAGSTDTQYF. DNA of the CDR3: TGTGCCAGCAGTGAAGCAGCGGGTAGCACAGATACGCAGTATTTT.

V and J are TRBV19 and TRBJ2-1; 7 bases match TRBD1. Germline V lookup: CDR1 LNHDA, CDR2 SQIVND (reference sequence). The CDR3 runs to 14 residues. The V segment lost 3 bases and the J segment 5 bases; nucleotides outside the gene matches: 4. Here the CDR3 DNA reads TGTGCCAGTAGTATCGGGACAGCCAACAATGAGCAGTTCTTC. It is translated as CASSIGTANNEQFF.

CDR3 sequence (DNA): TGTGCCAGCAGCGTAGGGACAGGGCTTCAAGAGACCCAGTACTTC. It translates to CASSVGTGLQETQYF. This chain connects TRBV9 to TRBJ2-5; the match to TRBD1 covers 8 bases. The CDR3 covers 15 residues. J gave up 2 bases and V 0 bases, and 3 bases lay outside the gene matches. Looked up from germline, CDR1 is SGDLS and CDR2 is YYNGEE.

The chain carries TRBV6-4 and TRBJ2-1, with D tentatively TRBD2 (6 bases). Germline V gene lookup returns CDR1 MRHNA and CDR2 SNTAGT. Trimming removed 0 bases from V and 2 bases from J, with 11 bases in between. This CDR3 comprises 16 residues. This CDR3 reads CASSDSGGPPYNEQFF. In DNA form, the CDR3 reads TGTGCCAGCAGTGACTCAGGAGGGCCCCCCTACAATGAGCAGTTCTTC.

The genes are TRBV2 and TRBJ2-1; 7 bases agree with TRBD2. Germline V gives CDR1 SNHLY, CDR2 FYNNEI. V lost 4 bases and J lost 0; bases outside the gene matches: 12. This CDR3 region has 18 residues. CDR3 region: CASSVDGLGGYSYNEQFF. The CDR3 DNA reads TGTGCCAGCAGTGTTGACGGCCTGGGAGGGTACTCCTACAATGAGCAGTTCTTC.

The gene calls are TRBV28 and TRBJ1-4, with D possibly TRBD1 on 6 matching bases. V was pared by 3 bases and J by 8 bases, with 13 bases between. CDR1 is MDHEN, CDR2 SYDVKM, per germline. This CDR3 region has 14 residues. CDR3: CASSFGGAEEKLFF. The CDR3 bases are TGTGCCAGCAGTTTTGGGGGGGCGGAGGAAAAACTGTTTTTT.

This chain links TRBV11-2 with TRBJ1-6, with D possibly matching TRBD1 (5 bases). The germline V gene encodes CDR1 SGHAT and CDR2 FQNNGV. V was pared by 4 bases and J by 6 bases, with 16 bases between. CDR3 length: 16 residues. The CDR3, as DNA: TGTGCCAGCAGCTCGGGGGGGTCAGCTAGTAATTCACCCCTCCACTTT. This sequence encodes CASSSGGSASNSPLHF.

The rearrangement links TRBV4-1 to TRBJ2-3; unclear D gene. Germline V lookup: CDR1 MGHRA, CDR2 YSYEKL. Trimming removed 2 bases at V and 3 bases at J, with 12 bases between. This CDR3 is 15 amino acids long. The CDR3 nucleotides read TGCGCCAGCAGCCAACACCCGGCCCAGACAGATACGCAGTATTTT. Residues: CASSQHPAQTDTQYF.

The chain recombines TRBV5-6 with TRBJ2-2; 7 nucleotides line up with TRBD2. J was trimmed by 7 bases and V by 1 base; bases with no gene match: 4. This CDR3 contains 14 residues. CDR1 and CDR2 (germline): SGHDT, YYEEEE. The DNA for the CDR3 is TGTGCCAGCAGCTTGTCTAGCGGCTACGGGGAGCTGTTTTTT. Amino acids: CASSLSSGYGELFF.

The chain joins TRBV30 to TRBJ1-1, with 7 nucleotides matching TRBD1. Germline V gene data show CDR1 as GTSNPN and CDR2 as SVGIG (reference sequence). The length of the CDR3 is 15 residues. V shed 0 bases and J 4 bases; nucleotides not matched to a gene: 8. DNA of the CDR3: TGTGCCTGGAGTGTAGGGACAGCCCTCGTCACTGAAGCTTTCTTT. It translates to CAWSVGTALVTEAFF.

V gene TRBV27 combines with J gene TRBJ2-1; D is unclear. In germline, CDR1 is MNHEY, CDR2 SMNVEV (reference sequence). V shed 0 bases and J shed 3 bases, with 6 bases lying between them. The length of the CDR3 is 14 residues. Here the CDR3 reads CASSLSINYNEQFF. In DNA form, the CDR3 reads TGTGCCAGCAGTTTATCAATCAACTACAATGAGCAGTTCTTC.

The V gene is TRBV27, the J gene TRBJ1-4; D may be TRBD1 (6 bases). Germline values: CDR1 MNHEY, CDR2 SMNVEV (reference sequence). There are 16 residues in the CDR3. Trimming removed 5 bases from V and 8 bases from J, with 21 bases in between. In DNA, the CDR3 is TGTGCCAGCAGTACTTCCACAGGGCCTAGCGGGGAAAAACTGTTTTTT. As protein: CASSTSTGPSGEKLFF.

This clone was recorded a few times. This sequence joins TRBV29-1 and TRBJ1-2; D remains unclear. Trimming took 5 bases from V and 6 from J, leaving 7 bases between them. The CDR3 is 10 residues long. Per the germline V gene, CDR1 is SQVTM and CDR2 is ANQGSEA. The CDR3 is CSVNRDGYTF. CDR3 bases: TGCAGCGTTAACAGAGATGGCTACACCTTC.

The chain joins TRBV27 to TRBJ2-1; TRBD2 matches at 14 bases. This CDR3 is 20 amino acids long. The V gene's germline CDR1 is MNHEY and CDR2 SMNVEV (reference sequence). Trimming cost V 5 bases and J 3 bases; bases outside gene matches: 15. The CDR3 bases are TGTGCCAGCAGTGCTCTACCCGGGACTAGCGGGAGTAAAGACTACAATGAGCAGTTCTTC. Translating gives CASSALPGTSGSKDYNEQFF.

The genes are TRBV7-9 and TRBJ2-7, with D hard to call. The CDR3 spans 15 residues. Germline V lookup: CDR1 SEHNR, CDR2 FQNEAQ (reference sequence). The V end lost 3 bases, the J end lost 1 base, and 13 bases lay between the germline ends. CDR3 nucleotides: TGTGCCAGCAGCTTCCGCGAAACAGAGTCCTACGAGCAGTACTTC. Translating it yields CASSFRETESYEQYF.

The chain has TRBV5-4 and TRBJ2-7; D is possibly TRBD1 (5 bases). V was pared by 3 bases and J by 2 bases, with 12 bases between. The CDR3 spans 14 residues. Looked up from germline, CDR1 is SGHNT and CDR2 is YYREEE (reference sequence). CDR3 protein: CASSSQDSPYEQYF. CDR3 in DNA: TGTGCCAGCAGCTCCCAAGACAGTCCCTACGAGCAGTACTTC.

The CDR3: CASRQPSGELFF. The CDR3 DNA is TGTGCCAGCAGACAGCCCTCCGGGGAGCTGTTTTTT. The genes are TRBV9 and TRBJ2-2; D uncertain. Looked up from germline, CDR1 is SGDLS and CDR2 is YYNGEE. The CDR3 has 12 amino acids. The V end was cut by 5 bases, the J end by 6 bases, with 8 bases between.

The chain combines TRBV7-6 with TRBJ2-7, with 9 bases identical to TRBD2. V lost 0 bases and J lost 0; bases outside the gene matches: 3. The CDR3 has 16 amino acids. Germline CDR1 reads SGHVS; CDR2 reads FNYEAQ. This CDR3 is CASSLAPREGSYEQYF. As DNA, the CDR3 is TGTGCCAGCAGCTTAGCGCCGCGGGAGGGCTCCTACGAGCAGTACTTC.

The CDR3 reads CASSLFGTADNYGYTF. CDR3 nucleotide sequence: TGTGCCAGCAGTTTATTTGGGACAGCAGACAACTATGGCTACACCTTC. J is TRBJ1-2 and V is TRBV28; the match to TRBD1 covers 7 bases. The CDR3 totals 16 residues. From germline, CDR1 is MDHEN and CDR2 SYDVKM. The trim removed 1 base at V and 2 bases at J, leaving 7 bases unmatched.

The rearrangement links TRBV30 to TRBJ1-6; D not resolved. The CDR3 spans 12 residues. V gave up 4 bases and J gave up 7 bases, with 8 bases separating them. The germline gives CDR1 GTSNPN, CDR2 SVGIG (reference sequence). Here the CDR3 reads CAWNLLNSPLHF. CDR3 DNA: TGTGCCTGGAATCTTTTGAATTCACCCCTCCACTTT.

The CDR3 DNA reads TGTGCCAGCAGCCCTCTTTCCTCTTACGAGCAGTACTTC. Protein: CASSPLSSYEQYF. The rearrangement links TRBV7-9 to TRBJ2-5; the D is unclear. TRBJ2-7 explains the end of the DNA better; the J call may be wrong. The CDR3 runs 13 residues. Germline CDR1 reads SEHNR; CDR2 reads FQNEAQ (reference sequence).